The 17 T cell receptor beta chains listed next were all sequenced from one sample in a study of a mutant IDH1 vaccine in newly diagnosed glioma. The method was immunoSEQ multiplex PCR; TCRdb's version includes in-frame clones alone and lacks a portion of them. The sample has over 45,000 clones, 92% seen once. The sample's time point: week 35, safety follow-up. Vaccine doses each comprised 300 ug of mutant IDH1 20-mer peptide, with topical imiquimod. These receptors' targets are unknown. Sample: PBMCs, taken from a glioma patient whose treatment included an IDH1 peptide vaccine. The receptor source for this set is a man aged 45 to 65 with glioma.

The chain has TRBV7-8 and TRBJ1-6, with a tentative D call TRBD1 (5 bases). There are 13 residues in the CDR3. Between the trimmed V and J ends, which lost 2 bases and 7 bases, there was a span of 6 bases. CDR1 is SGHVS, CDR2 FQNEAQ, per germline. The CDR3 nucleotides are TGTGCCAGCAGCTTAACAGGAAATTCACCCCTCCACTTT. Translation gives CASSLTGNSPLHF.

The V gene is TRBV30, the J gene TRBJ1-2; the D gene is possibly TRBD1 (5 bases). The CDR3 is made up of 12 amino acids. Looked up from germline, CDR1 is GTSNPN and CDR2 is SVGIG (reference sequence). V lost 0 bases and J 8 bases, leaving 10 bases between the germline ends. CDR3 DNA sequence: TGTGCCTGGAGTGTACGGGACGACGGCTACACCTTC. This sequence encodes CAWSVRDDGYTF.

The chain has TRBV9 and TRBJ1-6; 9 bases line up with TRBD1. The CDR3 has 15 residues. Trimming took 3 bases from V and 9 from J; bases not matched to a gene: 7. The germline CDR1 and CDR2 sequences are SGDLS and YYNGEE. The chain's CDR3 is CASSESGTGLSPLHF. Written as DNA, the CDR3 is TGTGCCAGCAGCGAATCCGGGACAGGGCTTTCACCCCTCCACTTT. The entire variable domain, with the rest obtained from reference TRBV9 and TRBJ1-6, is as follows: DSGVTQTPKHLITATGQRVTLRCSPRSGDLSVYWYQQSLDQGLQFLIQYYNGEERAKGNILERFSAQQFPDLHSELNLSSLELGDSALYFCASSESGTGLSPLHFGNGTRLTVT.

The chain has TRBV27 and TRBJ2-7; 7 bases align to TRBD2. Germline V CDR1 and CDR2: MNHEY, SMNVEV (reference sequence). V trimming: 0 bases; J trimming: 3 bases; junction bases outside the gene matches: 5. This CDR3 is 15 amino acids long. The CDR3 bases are TGTGCCAGCAGTTTATCGGGGGGGGTTGGCTACGAGCAGTACTTC. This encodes CASSLSGGVGYEQYF.

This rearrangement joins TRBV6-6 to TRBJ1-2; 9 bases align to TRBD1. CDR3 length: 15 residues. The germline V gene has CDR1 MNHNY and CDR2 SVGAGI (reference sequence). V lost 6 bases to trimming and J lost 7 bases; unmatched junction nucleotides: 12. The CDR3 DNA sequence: TGTGCCAGCAGCCGAGGCGGGACAGGGTCCTCTGGCTACACCTTC. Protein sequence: CASSRGGTGSSGYTF.

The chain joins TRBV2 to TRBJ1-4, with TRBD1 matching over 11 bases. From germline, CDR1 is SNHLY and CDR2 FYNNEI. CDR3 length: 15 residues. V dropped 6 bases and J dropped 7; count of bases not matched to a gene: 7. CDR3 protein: CASRESGTGGEKLFF. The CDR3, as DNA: TGTGCCAGCAGGGAATCCGGGACAGGGGGTGAAAAACTGTTTTTT.

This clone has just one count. CDR3: CASSLDLSSGNTIYF. Here the CDR3 DNA reads TGTGCCAGCAGCTTAGATTTGAGCTCTGGAAACACCATATATTTT. V usage is TRBV7-2 and J usage is TRBJ1-3; D is undetermined. V was cut by 1 base and J by 0 bases, with 7 bases left in between. The CDR3 is made up of 15 amino acids. Germline V gene sequence: CDR1 SGHTA, CDR2 FQGNSA.

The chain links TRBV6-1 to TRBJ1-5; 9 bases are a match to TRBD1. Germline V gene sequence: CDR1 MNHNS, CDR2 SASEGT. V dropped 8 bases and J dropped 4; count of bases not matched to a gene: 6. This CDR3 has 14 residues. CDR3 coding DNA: TGTGCCAGCGAAGTCGGGACAGGGAATCAGCCCCAGCATTTT. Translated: CASEVGTGNQPQHF.

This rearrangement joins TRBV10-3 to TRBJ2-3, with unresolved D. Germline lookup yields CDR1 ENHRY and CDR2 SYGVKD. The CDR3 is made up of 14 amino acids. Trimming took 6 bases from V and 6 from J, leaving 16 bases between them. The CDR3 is CAISDLSPKDTQYF. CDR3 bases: TGTGCCATCAGCGACCTGTCCCCCAAGGATACGCAGTATTTT.

CDR3 in amino acids: CASSGKTPGLASYEQYF. The CDR3 region has the DNA TGTGCCAGCAGTGGTAAAACTCCGGGACTAGCCTCCTACGAGCAGTACTTC. The rearrangement uses TRBV6-1 and TRBJ2-7; 9 bases match TRBD2. Germline CDR1 reads MNHNS; CDR2 reads SASEGT. V was clipped by 4 bases and J by 0 bases; unmatched bases: 10. The CDR3 totals 17 residues.

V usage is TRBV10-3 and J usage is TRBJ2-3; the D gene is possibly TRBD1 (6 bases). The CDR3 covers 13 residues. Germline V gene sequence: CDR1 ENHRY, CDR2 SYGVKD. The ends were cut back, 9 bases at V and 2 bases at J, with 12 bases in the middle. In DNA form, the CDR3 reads TGTGCCATGGGTGGACAGACCACAGATACGCAGTATTTT. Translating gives CAMGGQTTDTQYF.

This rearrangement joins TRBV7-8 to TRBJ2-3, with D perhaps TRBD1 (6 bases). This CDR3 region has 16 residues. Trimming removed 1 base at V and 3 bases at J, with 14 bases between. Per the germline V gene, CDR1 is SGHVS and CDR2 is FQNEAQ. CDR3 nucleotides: TGTGCCAGCAGCTTAGTTGGCCAGGGGAAAACAGATACGCAGTATTTT. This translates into CASSLVGQGKTDTQYF.

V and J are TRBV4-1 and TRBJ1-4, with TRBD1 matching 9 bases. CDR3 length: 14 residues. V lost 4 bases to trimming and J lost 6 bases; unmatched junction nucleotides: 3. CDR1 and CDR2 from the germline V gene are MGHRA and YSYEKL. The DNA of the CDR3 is TGCGCCAGCAGCCCCCGGACAGGGGATGAAAAACTGTTTTTT. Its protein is CASSPRTGDEKLFF.

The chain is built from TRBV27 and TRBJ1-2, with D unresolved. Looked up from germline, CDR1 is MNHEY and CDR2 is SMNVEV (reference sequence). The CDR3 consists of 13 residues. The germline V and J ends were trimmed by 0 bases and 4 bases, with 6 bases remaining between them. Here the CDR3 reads CASSLSKVYGYTF. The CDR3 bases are TGTGCCAGCAGTTTATCCAAAGTCTATGGCTACACCTTC.

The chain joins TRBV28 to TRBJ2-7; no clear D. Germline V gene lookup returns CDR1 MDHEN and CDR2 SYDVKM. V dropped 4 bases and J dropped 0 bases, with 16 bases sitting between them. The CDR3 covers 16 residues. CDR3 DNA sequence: TGTGCCAGCAGTTCTCCCACAATAGGGCTCTCCTACGAGCAGTACTTC. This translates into CASSSPTIGLSYEQYF.

This CDR3 reads CATSRGRGSGGNTEAFF. In nucleotides, the CDR3 is TGTGCCACCAGCAGAGGCCGGGGGTCAGGCGGGAACACTGAAGCTTTCTTT. This sequence joins TRBV15 and TRBJ1-1; possible D gene TRBD1, 5 bases. V gave up 1 base and J gave up 1 base, with 16 bases separating them. CDR1 is LNHNV, CDR2 YYDKDF, per germline (reference sequence). The CDR3 is made up of 17 amino acids.

The CDR3 is CATTIPLYGYTF. In nucleotides, the CDR3 is TGTGCCACCACCATTCCCCTCTATGGCTACACCTTC. The V call is TRBV6-6, the J call TRBJ1-2; D not resolved. The ends were cut back, 10 bases at V and 4 bases at J, with 13 bases in the middle. The CDR3 extends over 12 amino acids. In germline, CDR1 is MNHNY, CDR2 SVGAGI (reference sequence).